This paragraph covers one T cell receptor (beta chain) sequence. Its antigen is undetermined. The data were obtained in a study of T-cell memory formation after mild COVID-19. Germline V gives CDR1 SEHNR, CDR2 FQNEAQ (reference sequence). The ends lost 5 bases at V and 8 bases at J; junction bases unmatched: 7. This CDR3 has 15 amino acids. TCRdb called the 5' RACE reads again in MiXCR, with one record for every CDR3 protein. The sample yields hundreds of thousands of distinct CDR3 sequences, less than 20% seen once. Study-wide points: The study found contracting CD4+ clones mainly in CM and EM and contracting CD8+ clones in EMRA.

What was sequenced was PBMCs or a T cell subset sorted from them (not recorded which). The TCR comes from a man aged 18 to 29 who had mild COVID-19 (a few samples of this study predate the infection). Cell type and time point are not known. The chain joins TRBV7-9 to TRBJ2-3, with 13 bases matching TRBD2. The CDR3 protein is CASSVRLAGGTTQYF. CDR3 DNA sequence: TGTGCCAGCAGCGTTCGACTAGCGGGGGGCACTACGCAGTATTTT.